A selection of T cell receptor beta chains follows, all from one sample in a study of cytotoxic CD8 clonotypes in ibrutinib-treated CLL. Assay used: immunoSEQ multiplex PCR; TCRdb lists only in-frame clones, some missing. The sample lists more than 200,000 clones, 70% seen once, with 15% to 19% in the top ten. Sample: PBMCs, taken after 24 months of ibrutinib treatment. These TCRs come from a human donor with chronic lymphocytic leukemia. Each CDR3 is given with its conserved first and last residue. D genes are given only for firm matches. Some rows have no size entry. The others give once, few or many, or a class for an expanded clone.

CDR3aa	CDR3nt	d_gene	v_gene	abundance	j_gene
CASSPELVPDEQFF	TGTGCCAGCTCTCCGGAACTAGTTCCGGATGAGCAGTTCTTC	.	TRBV18	.	TRBJ2-1
CASSLTGGSDLNTEAFF	TGTGCCAGCAGCTTAACGGGAGGCAGCGACTTGAACACTGAAGCTTTCTTT	.	TRBV7-9	few	TRBJ1-1
CASKSSTDTQYF	TGTGCCAGCAAAAGCAGCACAGATACGCAGTATTTT	.	TRBV6-5	.	TRBJ2-3
CASGSDRAWEQYF	TGTGCCAGCGGATCCGACAGGGCATGGGAGCAGTACTTC	TRBD1	TRBV25-1	.	TRBJ2-7
CSAPPDRGAFF	TGCAGTGCACCTCCGGACAGGGGAGCTTTCTTT	TRBD1	TRBV20-1	.	TRBJ1-1
CSLSRDRGQTQYF	TGCAGCTTAAGCCGGGACAGGGGACAGACCCAGTACTTC	TRBD1	TRBV29-1	.	TRBJ2-5
CASSLTSSGRENTIYF	TGTGCCAGCAGCTTAACGTCTTCAGGGCGTGAAAACACCATATATTTT	.	TRBV7-3	.	TRBJ1-3
CAWSGSSGETQYF	TGTGCCTGGAGTGGTTCCTCCGGAGAGACCCAGTACTTC	.	TRBV30	.	TRBJ2-5
CASSVDRNRDRTGAGANVLTF	TGTGCCAGCAGCGTAGACAGAAACCGGGACAGGACCGGGGCTGGGGCCAACGTCCTGACTTTC	TRBD1	TRBV9	.	TRBJ2-6
CASSQGVTPGNTIYF	TGTGCCAGCAGTCAGGGGGTTACTCCTGGAAACACCATATATTTT	TRBD1	TRBV2	.	TRBJ1-3
CASSKGRRANQPQHF	TGTGCCAGCAGCAAAGGACGCAGGGCCAATCAGCCCCAGCATTTT	.	TRBV21-1	.	TRBJ1-5
CASTLTGTYEQYF	TGTGCCAGCACGTTGACAGGGACCTACGAGCAGTACTTC	TRBD1	TRBV28	.	TRBJ2-7
CASSTRAGAEAFF	TGTGCCAGCTCAACCAGGGCAGGGGCTGAAGCTTTCTTT	.	TRBV27	.	TRBJ1-1
CARSFNTSSYEQYF	TGTGCCAGAAGCTTTAACACCAGCTCCTACGAGCAGTACTTC	.	TRBV5-3	.	TRBJ2-7
CASSSRQFAMNTEAFF	TGTGCCAGCAGCAGTCGGCAGTTCGCCATGAACACTGAAGCTTTCTTT	.	TRBV9	.	TRBJ1-1
CAWDGLGTPNEKLFF	TGTGCCTGGGACGGACTCGGGACTCCAAATGAAAAACTGTTTTTT	.	TRBV30	.	TRBJ1-4
CATSRGGERRSYEQYF	TGTGCCACCAGCAGAGGAGGAGAGCGGAGGTCCTACGAGCAGTACTTC	.	TRBV15	.	TRBJ2-7